A single sample is the source of the 2 T cell receptor beta chains below, sequenced in a study of follicular helper T cells after annual influenza vaccination. Time point given: 2014-2015 season, 7 days after vaccination. This table comes from immunoSEQ multiplex PCR, and its TCRdb copy is limited to in-frame clones, with some not included. The data hold 9,800 or so clones, with 83% observed a single time. Material: CXCR5- memory CD4+ T cells sorted from blood, obtained 7 days after influenza vaccination. The receptor source for this set is an adult who received the influenza vaccine.

The gene calls are TRBV5-1 and TRBJ1-5; D gene uncertain. V lost 3 bases and J 4 bases, leaving 14 bases between the germline ends. CDR3 length: 15 amino acids. Germline CDR1 SGHRS, CDR2 YFSETQ. The CDR3 region is CASSWSDPLNQPQHF. The CDR3, as DNA: TGCGCCAGCAGCTGGTCGGACCCGCTTAATCAGCCCCAGCATTTT.

The V gene is TRBV5-1, the J gene TRBJ1-4; D not certain. Germline values: CDR1 SGHRS, CDR2 YFSETQ. The CDR3 consists of 13 residues. Trimming shortened V by 0 bases and J by 7 bases, and 7 bases separated the two germline ends. CDR3 DNA: TGCGCCAGCAGCTTGGGGGGAAGTGAAAAACTGTTTTTT. Its translation is CASSLGGSEKLFF.